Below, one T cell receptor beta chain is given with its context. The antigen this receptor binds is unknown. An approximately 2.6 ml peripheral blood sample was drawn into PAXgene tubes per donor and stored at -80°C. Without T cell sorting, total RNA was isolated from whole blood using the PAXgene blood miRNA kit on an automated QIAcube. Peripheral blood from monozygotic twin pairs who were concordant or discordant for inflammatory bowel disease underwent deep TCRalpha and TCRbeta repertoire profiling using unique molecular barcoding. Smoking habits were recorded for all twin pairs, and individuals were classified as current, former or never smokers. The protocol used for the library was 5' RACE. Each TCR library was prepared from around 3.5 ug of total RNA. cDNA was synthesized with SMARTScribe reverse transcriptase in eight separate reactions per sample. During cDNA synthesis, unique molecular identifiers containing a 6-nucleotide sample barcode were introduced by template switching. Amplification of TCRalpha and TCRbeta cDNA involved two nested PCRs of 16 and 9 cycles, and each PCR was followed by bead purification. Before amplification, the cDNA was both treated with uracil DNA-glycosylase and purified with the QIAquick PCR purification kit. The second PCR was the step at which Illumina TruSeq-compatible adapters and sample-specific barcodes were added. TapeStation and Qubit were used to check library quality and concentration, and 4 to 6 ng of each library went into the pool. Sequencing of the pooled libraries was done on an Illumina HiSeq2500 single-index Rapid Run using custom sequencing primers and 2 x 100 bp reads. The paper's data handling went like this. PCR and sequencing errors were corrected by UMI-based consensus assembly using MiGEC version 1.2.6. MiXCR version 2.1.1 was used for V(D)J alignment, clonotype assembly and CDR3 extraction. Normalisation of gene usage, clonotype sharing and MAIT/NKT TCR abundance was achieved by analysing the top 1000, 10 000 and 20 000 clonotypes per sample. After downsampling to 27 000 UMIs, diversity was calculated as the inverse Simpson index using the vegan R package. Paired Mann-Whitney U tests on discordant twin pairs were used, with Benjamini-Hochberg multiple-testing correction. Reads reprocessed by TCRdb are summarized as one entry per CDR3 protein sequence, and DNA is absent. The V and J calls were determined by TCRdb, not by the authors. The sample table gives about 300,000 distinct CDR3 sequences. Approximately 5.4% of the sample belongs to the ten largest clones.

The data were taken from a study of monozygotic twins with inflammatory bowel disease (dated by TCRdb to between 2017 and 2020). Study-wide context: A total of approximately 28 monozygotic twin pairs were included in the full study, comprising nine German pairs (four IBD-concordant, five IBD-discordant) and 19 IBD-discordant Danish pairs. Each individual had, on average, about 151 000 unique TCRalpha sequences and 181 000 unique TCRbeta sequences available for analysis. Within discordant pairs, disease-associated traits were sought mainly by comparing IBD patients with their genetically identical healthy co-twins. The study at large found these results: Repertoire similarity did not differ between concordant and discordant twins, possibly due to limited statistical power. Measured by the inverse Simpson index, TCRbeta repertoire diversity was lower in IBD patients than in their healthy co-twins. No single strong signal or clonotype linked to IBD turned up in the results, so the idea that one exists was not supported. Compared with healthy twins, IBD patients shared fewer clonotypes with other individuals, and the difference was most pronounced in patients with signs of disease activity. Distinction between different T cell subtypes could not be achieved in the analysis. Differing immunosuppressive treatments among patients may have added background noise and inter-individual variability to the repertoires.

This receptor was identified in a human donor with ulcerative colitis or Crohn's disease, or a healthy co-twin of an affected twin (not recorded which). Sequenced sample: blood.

This receptor has the CDR3 CASSHLGVNTEAFF. The chain is assembled from TRBV4-1 and TRBJ1-1. CDR1 is given as MGHRA and CDR2 as YSYEKL, both from the germline V gene. The CDR3 goes from the cysteine to the phenylalanine over 14 residues. Only the protein sequence is given.